Listed here are 28 T cell receptor beta chains from one sample, sequenced in a study of blood T cell repertoires in COVID-19. TCRdb's copy holds only in-frame clones and misses some; the assay was immunoSEQ multiplex PCR. The sample includes tens of thousands of clones, approximately 70% of them seen just once. Sequencing was carried out using peripheral blood. These receptor sequences come from a man at least 80 years old with acute or convalescent COVID-19.

This chain joins TRBV28 and TRBJ2-3; weak D call: TRBD2 (5 bases). The CDR3 has 14 residues. The germline CDR1 and CDR2 sequences are MDHEN and SYDVKM. V was clipped by 6 bases and J by 2 bases, with 12 bases between them. In nucleotides, the CDR3 is TGTGCCAGCAGCTCTGGACTGTTCACAGATACGCAGTATTTT. It specifies CASSSGLFTDTQYF.

This chain connects TRBV28 to TRBJ2-7; 7 bases are shared with TRBD1. After removal of 2 bases from V and 5 bases from J, the junction contained 6 bases not matched to a gene. This CDR3 is 14 amino acids long. Germline CDR1 reads MDHEN; CDR2 reads SYDVKM. The CDR3 DNA follows: TGTGCCAGCAGTTTACGAAACAGGGGTAACGAGCAGTACTTC. This encodes CASSLRNRGNEQYF.

In this sample, this clone turned up a few times. The chain is built from TRBV29-1 and TRBJ1-2; D is uncertain. CDR1 and CDR2 from the germline V gene are SQVTM and ANQGSEA. CDR3 length: 15 amino acids. V shed 4 bases and J shed 1 base, with 16 bases lying between them. The CDR3 nucleotides read TGCAGCGTTGGACTCGCCACCTGGCGTAACTATGGCTACACCTTC. It yields the protein CSVGLATWRNYGYTF.

The chain has TRBV18 and TRBJ1-5, with TRBD1 matching 9 bases. Germline CDR1 reads KGHSH; CDR2 reads LQKENI. Germline trimming cut 5 bases from V and 2 bases from J; bases unmatched to any gene: 4. The CDR3 has 15 residues. This chain's CDR3 is CASSLQGAGNQPQHF. The CDR3 nucleotides are TGTGCCAGCTCATTACAGGGGGCAGGCAATCAGCCCCAGCATTTT.

The gene calls are TRBV10-3 and TRBJ2-2; 8 nucleotides align to TRBD1. The CDR3 is made up of 16 amino acids. Germline V CDR1 and CDR2: ENHRY, SYGVKD. Trimming cost V 2 bases and J 5 bases; bases outside gene matches: 7. CDR3 DNA sequence: TGTGCCATCAGTGAGAGAACAGGGGGAAAGACCGGGGAGCTGTTTTTT. Translating gives CAISERTGGKTGELFF.

To note about this clone: Compared with germline, one end of the junction differs, possibly owing to a read error. This rearrangement joins TRBV7-7 to TRBJ2-1; 7 bases are a match to TRBD2. This CDR3 is 15 amino acids long. Germline-derived CDR1 and CDR2 are SSHAT and FNYEAQ (reference sequence). The CDR3 region has the DNA TGTGCTAGCAGCCCCTCTGCCGCGGGAGTAGGCGAGCAGTTCTTC. Protein sequence: CASSPSAAGVGEQFF.

The count of this clone is one. The chain has TRBV6-2 or TRBV6-3 and TRBJ2-2; D perhaps matches TRBD2 (5 bases). CDR1 is MNHEY, CDR2 SVGEGT, per germline. V was shortened by 0 bases and J by 0 bases, with 11 bases between the two germline ends. The CDR3 totals 17 residues. CDR3 sequence reads: CASSYSSSTPNTGELFF. The CDR3 DNA sequence: TGTGCCAGCAGTTACTCGTCTAGCACCCCGAACACCGGGGAGCTGTTTTTT.

This chain uses TRBV10-3 with TRBJ1-2; 8 positions agree with TRBD1. The CDR3 runs to 15 residues. Germline lookup yields CDR1 ENHRY and CDR2 SYGVKD. The V gene end was trimmed by 6 bases and the J gene end by 1 base; junction bases not matched to a gene: 7. The DNA for the CDR3 is TGTGCCATCAGGGGGACAGGTCTTAATAACTATGGCTACACCTTC. Translation gives CAIRGTGLNNYGYTF.

The V call is TRBV4-2, the J call TRBJ1-4; D may be TRBD1 (6 bases). The CDR3 totals 19 residues. The V gene's germline CDR1 is LGHNA and CDR2 YNFKEQ. V dropped 1 base and J dropped 0 bases, with 18 bases sitting between them. CDR3 amino acids: CASSQVQPRWGPTNEKLFF. CDR3 sequence (DNA): TGTGCCAGCAGCCAAGTACAGCCTCGATGGGGGCCAACTAATGAAAAACTGTTTTTT.

A word on this clone: Compared with germline, one end of the junction differs, possibly owing to a read error. The rearrangement links TRBV10-3 to TRBJ2-5, with TRBD1 identical over 9 bases. CDR3 size: 13 residues. Germline-derived CDR1 and CDR2 are ENHRY and SYGVKD. The CDR3 DNA is TGTGCCATCAGGGGACAGGGCCAACAGACCCAGTACTTC. Protein product: CAIRGQGQQTQYF.

As to this clone: Different DNA sequences within this sample yield the same CDR3. The V and J genes are TRBV5-1 and TRBJ1-6; 10 nucleotides agree with TRBD1. V trimming: 0 bases; J trimming: 9 bases; junction bases outside the gene matches: 0. Germline assignment: CDR1 SGHRS and CDR2 YFSETQ. CDR3 length: 14 amino acids. CDR3 sequence (DNA): TGCGCCAGCAGCTTGGGGACAGGGGGTTCACCCCTCCACTTT. It codes for CASSLGTGGSPLHF.

This clone came up a few times. The rearrangement links TRBV6-6 to TRBJ1-6; D ambiguous. The V gene lost 11 bases and the J gene lost 6 bases, with 11 bases spanning the gap. This CDR3 is 12 amino acids long. Germline assignment: CDR1 MNHNY and CDR2 SVGAGI (reference sequence). The CDR3 here is CAAASINSPLHF. The CDR3 region has the DNA TGTGCCGCAGCGAGTATTAATTCACCCCTCCACTTT.

This chain connects TRBV21-1 to TRBJ2-7; the table names TRBD2, a call not compared with the DNA. TRBV21-1 has pseudogene status. The CDR3 covers 13 residues. CDR3 protein: CASTCKSLAPKYF. CDR3 DNA sequence: TGTGCCAGCACCTGCAAGAGCCTTGCCCCCAAATACTTC.

V is TRBV7-6 and J is TRBJ2-6; D is undetermined. The CDR3 totals 16 residues. Between the trimmed V and J ends, which lost 5 bases and 0 bases, there was a span of 11 bases. Germline V CDR1 and CDR2: SGHVS, FNYEAQ. CDR3 sequence (DNA): TGTGCCAGCAGCGGCAAAACCCACTCTGGGGCCAACGTCCTGACTTTC. This translates into CASSGKTHSGANVLTF.

This rearrangement joins TRBV7-3 to TRBJ2-3, with D possibly being TRBD1 (6 bases). The V end was cut by 4 bases, the J end by 2 bases, with 13 bases between. The CDR3 is 15 amino acids. Germline V gene lookup returns CDR1 SGHTA and CDR2 FQGTGA. CDR3 protein: CASSSSGTPTDTQYF. CDR3 bases: TGTGCCAGCAGCTCCTCCGGGACACCCACAGATACGCAGTATTTT.

The CDR3 DNA reads TGTGCCAGCAGCTTAGCCAGTGGTTTAAAGTCACCCCTCCACTTT. Translation gives CASSLASGLKSPLHF. The rearrangement uses TRBV7-8 and TRBJ1-6; D gene ambiguous. This CDR3 comprises 15 residues. Germline V gene lookup returns CDR1 SGHVS and CDR2 FQNEAQ. The V and J ends lost 0 bases and 10 bases respectively, with 13 bases between them.

This chain uses TRBV6-2 or TRBV6-3 with TRBJ2-2; possibly TRBD2 for D (6 bases). This CDR3 has 17 amino acids. Germline CDR1 and CDR2: MNHEY and SVGEGT. Deletions cut 2 bases from V and 0 bases from J, with 13 bases between. The CDR3 DNA follows: TGTGCCAGCAGTTACAAAACGACTAGTGCGAACACCGGGGAGCTGTTTTTT. It translates to CASSYKTTSANTGELFF.

The chain recombines TRBV6-1 with TRBJ1-6; D unclear. The CDR3 covers 16 residues. V lost 1 base and J 4 bases, leaving 11 bases between the germline ends. Germline loops: CDR1 MNHNS, CDR2 SASEGT. This CDR3 reads CASSEGPNLYNSPLHF. Written as DNA, the CDR3 is TGTGCCAGCAGTGAAGGCCCGAACTTGTATAATTCACCCCTCCACTTT.

The rearrangement uses TRBV5-1 and TRBJ2-1; TRBD1 is a possible D gene (5 bases). The V gene lost 0 bases and the J gene lost 1 base, with 14 bases spanning the gap. The germline CDR1 and CDR2 sequences are SGHRS and YFSETQ. The CDR3 runs to 17 residues. The CDR3 DNA reads TGCGCCAGCAGCTTGGGGGTTGGGGCCCTTTCCTACAATGAGCAGTTCTTC. It specifies CASSLGVGALSYNEQFF.

The chain employs TRBV19 and TRBJ2-7; D gene uncertain. The germline V gene encodes CDR1 LNHDA and CDR2 SQIVND (reference sequence). V was cut by 2 bases and J by 1 base, with 6 bases left in between. The CDR3 runs 13 residues. This CDR3 reads CASSITFSYEQYF. Here the CDR3 DNA reads TGTGCCAGTAGTATAACTTTTTCCTACGAGCAGTACTTC.

This chain links TRBV6-5 with TRBJ1-1; perhaps TRBD1 as D (5 bases). V gave up 3 bases and J gave up 0 bases, with 11 bases separating them. There are 15 residues in the CDR3. Per germline, CDR1 MNHEY and CDR2 SVGAGI. CDR3 sequence reads: CASSYGQLMNTEAFF. In DNA, the CDR3 is TGTGCCAGCAGTTATGGACAACTAATGAACACTGAAGCTTTCTTT.

The chain has TRBV7-2 and TRBJ2-3; 8 nucleotides match TRBD2. The junction had 0 bases not matched to a gene; V was cut back by 1 base and J by 0 bases. The germline V gene has CDR1 SGHTA and CDR2 FQGNSA. This CDR3 spans 15 amino acids. The CDR3 DNA is TGTGCCAGCAGCTTAGGCGGGAGGAGCACAGATACGCAGTATTTT. It specifies CASSLGGRSTDTQYF.

The chain carries TRBV7-9 and TRBJ2-7; possible D gene TRBD2, 6 bases. Trimming left V 3 bases short and J 4 bases short, with 10 bases between. Germline V gene data show CDR1 as SEHNR and CDR2 as FQNEAQ (reference sequence). CDR3 length: 13 residues. CDR3 amino acids: CASSFYGSYEQYF. The CDR3 DNA reads as TGTGCCAGCAGCTTCTACGGGAGTTACGAGCAGTACTTC.

Concerning this clone: The same CDR3 can be traced to other DNA sequences in this sample. This rearrangement joins TRBV30 to TRBJ2-7, with 12 bases aligning to TRBD2. CDR1 GTSNPN and CDR2 SVGIG come from the germline V gene (reference sequence). The CDR3 has 14 residues. V lost 0 bases, J lost 3 bases, and 0 bases stayed unmatched. CDR3 region: CAWSVGLAGYEQYF. CDR3 nucleotides: TGTGCCTGGAGTGTGGGACTAGCGGGCTACGAGCAGTACTTC.

This clone was counted a few times. The chain has TRBV28 and TRBJ2-7; D possibly corresponds to TRBD1 (5 bases). The CDR3 runs 14 residues. Germline lookup yields CDR1 MDHEN and CDR2 SYDVKM. Trimming removed 6 bases from V and 0 bases from J, with 12 bases in between. The CDR3 region has the DNA TGTGCCAGCAGCCCAGGGTGGGGCTCCTACGAGCAGTACTTC. Residues: CASSPGWGSYEQYF. The full variable domain, its missing parts supplied by reference TRBV28 and TRBJ2-7, is DVKVTQSSRYLVKRTGEKVFLECVQDMDHENMFWYRQDPGLGLRLIYFSYDVKMKEKGDIPEGYSVSREKKERFSLILESASTNQTSMYLCASSPGWGSYEQYFGPGTRLTVT.

This rearrangement joins TRBV18 to TRBJ2-7; TRBD2 agrees at 10 bases. Trimming took 4 bases from V and 5 from J; bases not matched to a gene: 8. There are 15 residues in the CDR3. Per the germline V gene, CDR1 is KGHSH and CDR2 is LQKENI. CDR3 sequence (DNA): TGTGCCAGCTCACGAACTAGCGGGGAGGGCAACGAGCAGTACTTC. Amino acid sequence: CASSRTSGEGNEQYF.

The J gene is TRBJ2-3, the V gene TRBV9; a weak D match, TRBD2 (6 bases). The CDR3 runs to 15 residues. Looked up from germline, CDR1 is SGDLS and CDR2 is YYNGEE. Trimming cost V 4 bases and J 3 bases, with 15 bases left between them. The CDR3 DNA sequence: TGTGCCAGCAGCACAGCGGAGGGTAGGACAGATACGCAGTATTTT. Protein product: CASSTAEGRTDTQYF.

The chain joins TRBV19 to TRBJ2-1, with D perhaps TRBD2 (5 bases). Germline CDR1 and CDR2: LNHDA and SQIVND (reference sequence). This CDR3 comprises 12 residues. V lost 6 bases and J 9 bases, leaving 12 bases between the germline ends. The CDR3 region is CASSEARAEQFF. CDR3 nucleotide sequence: TGTGCCAGTAGCGAAGCGAGGGCTGAGCAGTTCTTC.